A single sample is the source of the 24 T cell receptor beta chains below, sequenced in a study of naive and memory T cell subsets. Whole-study results and caveats: A few larger clonotypes appeared in naive repertoires, especially CD8, possibly memory cells re-expressing CD45RA.

These receptors are not linked to any known antigen. The beta constant-region primer was an equimolar mix of two oligonucleotides covering TRBC1 and TRBC2. Four rounds of PCR amplified the ligated cDNA using nested alpha and beta constant-region primers plus SP2. A single record per CDR3 protein comes from TCRdb applying MiXCR to the UMI-ligation and nested PCR reads. The sample carries 150,000 or so distinct CDR3 sequences, roughly 20% recorded once. The sample was naive CD4+ T cells from blood. Receptors were obtained from a human donor in good health.

This chain links TRBV7-8 with TRBJ2-1; the match to TRBD2 covers 7 bases. CDR1 SGHVS and CDR2 FQNEAQ come from the germline V gene. CDR3 length equals 15 residues. The J segment lost 2 bases and the V segment lost 3 bases, leaving 4 bases of the junction unmatched. The CDR3 spells CASSLGGSPYNEQFF. The CDR3 nucleotides read TGTGCCAGCAGCTTGGGCGGGAGCCCCTACAATGAGCAGTTCTTC.

The chain has TRBV6-2 or TRBV6-3 and TRBJ2-3, with 8 bases aligning to TRBD2. J gave up 3 bases and V 2 bases, and 13 bases lay outside the gene matches. Germline-derived CDR1 and CDR2 are MNHEY and SVGEGT. The CDR3 totals 18 residues. The CDR3 sequence: CASSYSHRVAGSTDTQYF. The CDR3 bases are TGTGCCAGCAGTTACAGTCACCGAGTAGCGGGGAGTACAGATACGCAGTATTTT.

The CDR3, as DNA: TGCAGTGCGCGGGACCTGGGAGCTTTCTTT. It encodes CSARDLGAFF. The chain combines TRBV20-1 with TRBJ1-1; a weak D match, TRBD1 (5 bases). Trimming pared 6 bases from V and 10 bases from J, leaving 12 bases between. In germline, CDR1 is DFQATT, CDR2 SNEGSKA (reference sequence). This CDR3 region has 10 residues.

This clonotype was counted between two and nine times. The chain has TRBV7-7 and TRBJ2-2; TRBD1 is a possible D gene (5 bases). Germline loops: CDR1 SSHAT, CDR2 FNYEAQ (reference sequence). The CDR3 totals 16 residues. V dropped 1 base and J dropped 8 bases, with 17 bases sitting between them. The CDR3 region is CASSLGGSQKGGELFF. DNA of the CDR3: TGTGCCAGCAGCTTAGGCGGCAGCCAAAAGGGGGGGGAGCTGTTTTTT.

The rearrangement links TRBV7-2 to TRBJ2-7; 14 bases fit TRBD2. Germline-derived CDR1 and CDR2 are SGHTA and FQGNSA. The CDR3 loop spans 19 amino acids. Trimming at V came to 2 bases and at J to 7 bases, leaving 16 bases not matched to a gene. CDR3 protein: CASSLSGPTSGRAAREQYF. For the CDR3, the DNA is TGTGCCAGCAGCTTATCCGGCCCGACTAGCGGGAGGGCCGCGCGTGAGCAGTACTTC.

This chain joins TRBV7-2 and TRBJ2-7; 10 nucleotides line up with TRBD2. Looked up from germline, CDR1 is SGHTA and CDR2 is FQGNSA. The CDR3 has 15 residues. Trimming removed 3 bases from V and 6 bases from J; junction bases left unmatched: 8. CDR3 nucleotide sequence: TGTGCCAGCAGCTTGTATCTAGCGGGAGCAATCGAGCAGTACTTC. Translated: CASSLYLAGAIEQYF.

This clonotype occurred a few times. This chain connects TRBV6-2 or TRBV6-3 to TRBJ2-7, with 7 bases lining up with TRBD1. Germline V gene lookup returns CDR1 MNHEY and CDR2 SVGEGT. After removal of 2 bases from V and 5 bases from J, the junction contained 9 bases not matched to a gene. The CDR3 consists of 15 residues. The CDR3 protein is CASSYNAQGIDEQYF. CDR3 DNA sequence: TGTGCCAGCAGTTACAACGCACAGGGGATTGACGAGCAGTACTTC.

There are a few counts of this clonotype. The rearrangement links TRBV28 to TRBJ1-1; D is perhaps TRBD1 (5 bases). Trimming took 6 bases from V and 7 from J, leaving 12 bases between them. The length of the CDR3 is 12 residues. Per germline, CDR1 MDHEN and CDR2 SYDVKM. DNA of the CDR3: TGTGCCAGCAGGACCAAGACAGTTGAAGCTTTCTTT. Its translation is CASRTKTVEAFF.

This rearrangement joins TRBV29-1 to TRBJ1-5, with D possibly being TRBD1 (5 bases). The CDR3 is 13 residues long. The germline gives CDR1 SQVTM, CDR2 ANQGSEA. Trimming removed 4 bases from V and 3 bases from J, with 10 bases in between. CDR3 sequence (DNA): TGCAGCGTTGCAGGGTCGATCAATCAGCCCCAGCATTTT. Translating it yields CSVAGSINQPQHF.

In its sample, this clonotype was seen many times. J is TRBJ2-3 and V is TRBV18; 7 bases line up with TRBD2. There are 15 residues in the CDR3. V dropped 3 bases and J dropped 6; count of bases not matched to a gene: 9. Germline assignment: CDR1 KGHSH and CDR2 LQKENI. Here the CDR3 DNA reads TGTGCCAGCTCACCGCGACTAGCCGGCCTGGATACGCAGTATTTT. Protein sequence: CASSPRLAGLDTQYF. Full variable domain (missing parts from reference TRBV18 and TRBJ2-3): NAGVMQNPRHLVRRRGQEARLRCSPMKGHSHVYWYRQLPEEGLKFMVYLQKENIIDESGMPKERFSAEFPKEGPSILRIQQVVRGDSAAYFCASSPRLAGLDTQYFGPGTRLTVL.

V gene TRBV7-3 combines with J gene TRBJ2-7, with 11 nucleotides matching TRBD1. V trimming: 5 bases; J trimming: 6 bases; junction bases outside the gene matches: 3. This CDR3 spans 13 amino acids. The germline V gene has CDR1 SGHTA and CDR2 FQGTGA. CDR3 region: CASSHGTGGEQYF. CDR3 DNA: TGTGCCAGCAGCCACGGGACAGGGGGCGAGCAGTACTTC.

This clonotype was counted at least ten times. This rearrangement joins TRBV4-1 to TRBJ2-7, with D perhaps matching TRBD1 (6 bases). CDR3 length: 14 residues. Germline V lookup: CDR1 MGHRA, CDR2 YSYEKL. Trimming cost V 3 bases and J 5 bases, with 14 bases left between them. The CDR3 DNA follows: TGCGCCAGCAGCCAGCAACAGGGTACCGACGAGCAGTACTTC. It yields the protein CASSQQQGTDEQYF.

This clonotype has just a few counts. V and J are TRBV6-6 and TRBJ1-2, with TRBD1 matching 8 bases. The germline gives CDR1 MNHNY, CDR2 SVGAGI (reference sequence). This CDR3 has 15 residues. V shed 5 bases, J shed 6 bases, and the junction held 11 bases outside the gene matches. CDR3 bases: TGTGCCAGCAGTCCTTCGTTTAGGACAGGGAATGGCTACACCTTC. Its translation is CASSPSFRTGNGYTF.

The chain links TRBV10-1 to TRBJ2-1; a possible D gene is TRBD2 (5 bases). Trimming shortened V by 3 bases and J by 10 bases, and 19 bases separated the two germline ends. Germline loops: CDR1 WNHNN, CDR2 SYGVQD (reference sequence). The CDR3 consists of 15 residues. The DNA of the CDR3 is TGCGCCAGCAGTGATGGGAGCTCCTCTGTTCGGGAGCAGTTCTTC. Amino acid sequence: CASSDGSSSVREQFF.

This clonotype was observed many times. The chain couples TRBV6-6 to TRBJ2-6; weak D call: TRBD1 (6 bases). V lost 5 bases, J lost 0 bases, and 11 bases lay in between. CDR3 length: 16 residues. In germline, CDR1 is MNHNY, CDR2 SVGAGI (reference sequence). Written as DNA, the CDR3 is TGTGCCAGCAGTAAGGGACATCACTCTGGGGCCAACGTCCTGACTTTC. It is translated as CASSKGHHSGANVLTF.

In its sample, this clonotype was seen a few times. J is TRBJ2-7 and V is TRBV11-2, with D maybe TRBD1 (5 bases). CDR3 length: 14 residues. The V end was cut by 1 base, the J end by 0 bases, with 7 bases between. CDR1 is SGHAT, CDR2 FQNNGV, per germline. The CDR3 DNA reads TGTGCCAGCAGCTTAGTGGACAACTCCTACGAGCAGTACTTC. This encodes CASSLVDNSYEQYF.

The chain combines TRBV5-1 with TRBJ2-1; 13 nucleotides align to TRBD2. From germline, CDR1 is SGHRS and CDR2 YFSETQ. Trimming at V came to 4 bases and at J to 2 bases, leaving 6 bases not matched to a gene. The CDR3 sequence is 17 residues long. CDR3 in amino acids: CASSAILAGGPYNEQFF. CDR3 in DNA: TGCGCCAGCAGCGCGATACTAGCGGGAGGGCCCTACAATGAGCAGTTCTTC.

The V and J genes are TRBV20-1 and TRBJ2-7; a weak D match, TRBD1 (6 bases). CDR1 is DFQATT, CDR2 SNEGSKA, per germline (reference sequence). This CDR3 has 14 amino acids. The V end was cut by 5 bases, the J end by 6 bases, with 20 bases between. This chain's CDR3 is CSAAPPQGVAEQYF. The CDR3, as DNA: TGCAGTGCTGCCCCCCCACAGGGAGTAGCCGAGCAGTACTTC.

CDR3 DNA sequence: TGTGCCAGCAGGTCAGGTTGGAATGAAAAACTGTTTTTT. This translates into CASRSGWNEKLFF. The gene calls are TRBV12-3 or TRBV12-4 and TRBJ1-4; D uncertain. V was cut by 6 bases and J by 5 bases, with 10 bases left in between. The CDR3 is made up of 13 amino acids.

This clonotype was counted at least ten times. The DNA for the CDR3 is TGTGCCAGCAGTTCCCGGGGACAGGGCGGGGAGACCCAGTACTTC. Its translation: CASSSRGQGGETQYF. The gene calls are TRBV12-3 or TRBV12-4 and TRBJ2-5, with 9 positions matching TRBD1. The CDR3 sequence is 15 residues long. The trim removed 4 bases at V and 5 bases at J, leaving 8 bases unmatched.

This chain links TRBV7-2 with TRBJ1-2; weak D call: TRBD1 (5 bases). There are 13 residues in the CDR3. The V gene lost 3 bases and the J gene lost 4 bases, with 9 bases spanning the gap. CDR1 SGHTA and CDR2 FQGNSA come from the germline V gene. As DNA, the CDR3 is TGTGCCAGCAGCTTGACAGCTCCCTATGGCTACACCTTC. Translating it yields CASSLTAPYGYTF.

A few counts support this clonotype. V usage is TRBV28 and J usage is TRBJ2-1; TRBD2 agrees at 9 bases. V was clipped by 8 bases and J by 0 bases; unmatched bases: 11. CDR1 is MDHEN and CDR2 is SYDVKM in the germline V gene. CDR3 length: 17 amino acids. Written as DNA, the CDR3 is TGTGCCAGCGGCCTTGGGCGGGAGGGGAGCTCCTACAATGAGCAGTTCTTC. Its protein is CASGLGREGSSYNEQFF. The variable domain in full, completed from reference TRBV28 and TRBJ2-1, reads DVKVTQSSRYLVKRTGEKVFLECVQDMDHENMFWYRQDPGLGLRLIYFSYDVKMKEKGDIPEGYSVSREKKERFSLILESASTNQTSMYLCASGLGREGSSYNEQFFGPGTRLTVL.

J is TRBJ2-3 and V is TRBV27; no clear D. Trimming cost V 2 bases and J 6 bases, with 6 bases left between them. Germline CDR1 MNHEY, CDR2 SMNVEV (reference sequence). This CDR3 region has 12 residues. The CDR3 coding sequence is TGTGCCAGCAGTTTAGGTCTCGATACGCAGTATTTT. Protein product: CASSLGLDTQYF.

In its sample, this clonotype was seen a few times. The CDR3 is CASSQSETQYF. The DNA of the CDR3 is TGTGCCAGCAGCCAGAGCGAGACCCAGTACTTC. This chain connects TRBV14 to TRBJ2-5, with D hard to call. The CDR3 length is 11 residues. Germline V CDR1 and CDR2: SGHDN, FVKESK. V was pared by 3 bases and J by 5 bases, with 4 bases between.